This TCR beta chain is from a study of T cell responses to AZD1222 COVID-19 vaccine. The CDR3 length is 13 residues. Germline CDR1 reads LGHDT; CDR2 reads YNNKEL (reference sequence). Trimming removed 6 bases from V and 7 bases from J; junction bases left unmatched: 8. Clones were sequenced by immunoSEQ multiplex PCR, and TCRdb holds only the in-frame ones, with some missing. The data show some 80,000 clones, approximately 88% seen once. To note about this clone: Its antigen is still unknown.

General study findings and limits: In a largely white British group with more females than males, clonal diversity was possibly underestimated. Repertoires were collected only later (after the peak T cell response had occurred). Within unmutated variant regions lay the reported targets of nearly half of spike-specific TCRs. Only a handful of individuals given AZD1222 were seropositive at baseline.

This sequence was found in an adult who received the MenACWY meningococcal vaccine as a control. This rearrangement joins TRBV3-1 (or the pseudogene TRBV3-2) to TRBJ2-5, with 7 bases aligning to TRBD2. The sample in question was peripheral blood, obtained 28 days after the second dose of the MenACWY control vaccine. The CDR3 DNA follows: TGTGCCAGCAGTCCGAGCAGGGAGGGGACCCAGTACTTC. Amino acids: CASSPSREGTQYF.